Below are 32 T cell receptor beta chains sequenced from a single sample in a study of shared clonotypes between healthy human individuals. Libraries were prepared by immunoSEQ multiplex PCR; TCRdb keeps only in-frame clonotypes and omits some of them. This repertoire shows hundreds of thousands of clones, nearly 95% found once; its top ten account for approximately 25%. Naive-designated CD8 cells lacked CD45RO, were positively enriched for CCR7, and omitted terminally differentiated effector memory CD45RA+ cells. The sequenced material came from naive CD8+ T cells sorted from blood. These TCRs come from a man aged 25-45 years in good health.

This sequence joins TRBV25-1 and TRBJ2-1, with TRBD1 identical over 8 bases. Looked up from germline, CDR1 is MGHDK and CDR2 is SYGVNS. V gave up 4 bases and J gave up 6 bases; unmatched junction bases: 2. This CDR3 region has 13 residues. CDR3 amino acids: CASSGQGSNEQFF. The CDR3 DNA reads TGTGCCAGCAGTGGACAGGGGTCCAATGAGCAGTTCTTC.

This clone appeared once. The J gene is TRBJ1-5, the V gene TRBV27; 7 bases are shared with TRBD1. The V segment lost 3 bases and the J segment 6 bases; nucleotides outside the gene matches: 5. Germline lookup yields CDR1 MNHEY and CDR2 SMNVEV (reference sequence). This CDR3 contains 14 residues. The CDR3 nucleotides are TGTGCCAGCAGTTTTAGACAGGGCGGTCAGCCCCAGCATTTT. Translating it yields CASSFRQGGQPQHF.

This chain connects TRBV14 to TRBJ2-7, with TRBD2 matching 8 bases. V lost 1 base to trimming and J lost 6 bases; unmatched junction nucleotides: 11. This CDR3 is built from 16 residues. CDR1 is SGHDN, CDR2 FVKESK, per germline. CDR3 loop: CASSQVERGPLGEQYF. DNA of the CDR3: TGTGCCAGCAGCCAAGTCGAGCGGGGGCCCCTAGGCGAGCAGTACTTC.

This clone was detected only once. V is TRBV19 and J is TRBJ1-1; D unresolved. Germline values: CDR1 LNHDA, CDR2 SQIVND (reference sequence). The CDR3 is 14 residues long. Deletions cut 3 bases from V and 4 bases from J, with 12 bases between. The CDR3 spells CASSISGGITEAFF. CDR3 DNA sequence: TGTGCCAGTAGTATCAGTGGAGGGATCACTGAAGCTTTCTTT.

V usage is TRBV4-1 and J usage is TRBJ2-3; 12 bases fit TRBD2. Germline trimming cut 5 bases from V and 6 bases from J; bases unmatched to any gene: 12. The CDR3 loop spans 17 amino acids. Germline loops: CDR1 MGHRA, CDR2 YSYEKL. The CDR3 reads CASSFPTSGRPSDTQYF. CDR3 DNA sequence: TGCGCCAGCAGCTTTCCCACTAGCGGGAGGCCCTCCGATACGCAGTATTTT.

A few counts support this clone. This chain links TRBV30 with TRBJ2-1; D gene unclear. V dropped 0 bases and J dropped 2 bases, with 2 bases sitting between them. Germline lookup yields CDR1 GTSNPN and CDR2 SVGIG (reference sequence). The CDR3 runs 12 residues. The CDR3 here is CAWSVPYNEQFF. The DNA for the CDR3 is TGTGCCTGGAGTGTACCCTACAATGAGCAGTTCTTC.

The chain recombines TRBV4-2 with TRBJ2-7; D may be TRBD2 (6 bases). Between the trimmed V and J ends, which lost 3 bases and 1 base, there was a span of 16 bases. The CDR3 runs to 16 residues. Looked up from germline, CDR1 is LGHNA and CDR2 is YNFKEQ. CDR3 nucleotides: TGTGCCAGCAGCCAGGAGGGCGGGACGTCTTCCTACGAGCAGTACTTC. It yields the protein CASSQEGGTSSYEQYF.

The gene calls are TRBV7-9 and TRBJ2-5, with 10 bases aligning to TRBD2. Germline assignment: CDR1 SEHNR and CDR2 FQNEAQ (reference sequence). J gave up 5 bases and V 9 bases, and 21 bases lay outside the gene matches. The CDR3 is 18 amino acids. The CDR3 nucleotides read TGTGCCAGTAGGGAAAAGGGAATCGGGCTAGCGGGAGATGAGACCCAGTACTTC. Its translation: CASREKGIGLAGDETQYF.

The gene calls are TRBV11-2 and TRBJ2-1; no reliable D call. V gave up 4 bases and J gave up 3 bases, with 13 bases separating them. CDR3 size: 15 residues. Germline CDR1 SGHAT, CDR2 FQNNGV. The CDR3 nucleotides read TGTGCCAGCAGCTCTGGACGAAACGGCTACAATGAGCAGTTCTTC. Protein product: CASSSGRNGYNEQFF. Looking up the rest from reference TRBV11-2 and TRBJ2-1 gives the full variable domain: EAGVAQSPRYKIIEKRQSVAFWCNPISGHATLYWYQQILGQGPKLLIQFQNNGVVDDSQLPKDRFSAERLKGVDSTLKIQPAKLEDSAVYLCASSSGRNGYNEQFFGPGTRLTVL.

This rearrangement joins TRBV29-1 to TRBJ1-2; D ambiguous. The CDR3 has 8 amino acids. V lost 1 base, J lost 11 bases, and 2 bases lay in between. Germline V gene data show CDR1 as SQVTM and CDR2 as ANQGSEA. CDR3 DNA sequence: TGCAGCGTTGAAGGGTACACCTTC. The encoded protein is CSVEGYTF.

In the case of this clone: Within the sample, other DNA sequences also encode this same CDR3. V usage is TRBV11-2 and J usage is TRBJ2-7; D is possibly TRBD2 (5 bases). The CDR3 spans 14 residues. Germline CDR1 is SGHAT and CDR2 is FQNNGV. V was cut by 2 bases and J by 0 bases, with 8 bases left in between. The chain's CDR3 is CASSLSGPSYEQYF. In DNA form, the CDR3 reads TGTGCCAGCAGCTTAAGCGGACCCTCCTACGAGCAGTACTTC.

As regards this clone: This specimen includes other DNA sequences encoding the same CDR3. J is TRBJ2-1 and V is TRBV5-1; TRBD2 matches 8 bases. Germline lookup yields CDR1 SGHRS and CDR2 YFSETQ. The CDR3 loop spans 15 amino acids. J gave up 3 bases and V 0 bases, and 2 bases lay outside the gene matches. In DNA, the CDR3 is TGCGCCAGCAGCTTGGGACTAGCGAGCTACAATGAGCAGTTCTTC. Its translation is CASSLGLASYNEQFF.

CDR3 coding DNA: TGTGCCAGCGCCCCAAGACTATCCACCCTAAATGAGCAGTTCTTC. Translating gives CASAPRLSTLNEQFF. The rearrangement links TRBV19 to TRBJ2-1; TRBD2 might be the D (5 bases). The CDR3 covers 15 residues. Germline-derived CDR1 and CDR2 are LNHDA and SQIVND (reference sequence). Trimming left V 9 bases short and J 7 bases short, with 22 bases between.

This chain connects TRBV9 to TRBJ2-3, with 13 bases that match TRBD2. The germline V gene encodes CDR1 SGDLS and CDR2 YYNGEE. The CDR3 consists of 18 residues. With 7 bases clipped from V and 2 bases from J, the junction kept 13 bases outside the gene matches. The CDR3 protein is CASSHDSGLAGITDTQYF. CDR3 DNA: TGTGCCAGCTCTCACGACTCGGGACTAGCGGGGATCACAGATACGCAGTATTTT.

V usage is TRBV6-6 and J usage is TRBJ2-7; 7 nucleotides align to TRBD1. The ends lost 6 bases at V and 1 base at J; junction bases unmatched: 9. CDR1 and CDR2 (germline): MNHNY, SVGAGI (reference sequence). This CDR3 is built from 15 residues. CDR3 in amino acids: CASRGQELVSYEQYF. The CDR3 DNA follows: TGTGCCAGCAGAGGACAGGAACTAGTATCCTACGAGCAGTACTTC.

This chain links TRBV27 with TRBJ2-1; 8 bases fit TRBD2. Unmatched junction bases numbered 7, after V lost 5 bases and J lost 1 base. This CDR3 spans 16 amino acids. Germline CDR1 reads MNHEY; CDR2 reads SMNVEV (reference sequence). CDR3 nucleotides: TGTGCCAGCAGTGTAAGCGGGAGCCCATCCTACAATGAGCAGTTCTTC. Translating gives CASSVSGSPSYNEQFF.

The genes are TRBV14 and TRBJ2-2, with D possibly being TRBD1 (6 bases). CDR3 size: 14 residues. Germline CDR1 is SGHDN and CDR2 is FVKESK. Trimming took off 4 bases at V and 5 bases at J, with 11 bases between the two ends. CDR3 in DNA: TGTGCCAGCAGCCCATTACAGGGAACCGGGGAGCTGTTTTTT. Translating it yields CASSPLQGTGELFF.

This chain links TRBV6-6 with TRBJ1-1, with 7 bases aligning to TRBD1. V lost 9 bases, J lost 0 bases, and 7 bases stayed unmatched. CDR3 length: 14 residues. The germline V gene has CDR1 MNHNY and CDR2 SVGAGI (reference sequence). The CDR3: CASGWDSMNTEAFF. The CDR3 DNA reads as TGTGCCAGTGGCTGGGACAGTATGAACACTGAAGCTTTCTTT.

The chain links TRBV18 to TRBJ1-3; D is undetermined. CDR1 is KGHSH and CDR2 is LQKENI in the germline V gene. Trimming pared 0 bases from V and 3 bases from J, leaving 21 bases between. This CDR3 comprises 19 residues. The CDR3 DNA reads TGTGCCAGCTCACCACCGTACCCAGCCCTTAGGGATTTTGGAAACACCATATATTTT. This translates into CASSPPYPALRDFGNTIYF.

The genes are TRBV29-1 and TRBJ2-1, with TRBD2 identical over 7 bases. The germline CDR1 and CDR2 sequences are SQVTM and ANQGSEA. There are 14 residues in the CDR3. In nucleotides, the CDR3 is TGCAGTGTCCGAGGGGCGGGGGCCTACAATGAGCAGTTCTTC. Amino acids: CSVRGAGAYNEQFF.

The chain links TRBV7-6 to TRBJ2-2, with a tentative D call TRBD1 (6 bases). CDR3 length: 15 residues. Trimming left V 1 base short and J 5 bases short, with 11 bases between. The germline V gene encodes CDR1 SGHVS and CDR2 FNYEAQ. This CDR3 is CASSLEGDGTGELFF. CDR3 bases: TGTGCCAGCAGCTTAGAGGGGGATGGTACCGGGGAGCTGTTTTTT.

The V gene is TRBV5-1, the J gene TRBJ2-1, with TRBD2 matching over 10 bases. V was pared by 0 bases and J by 7 bases, with 10 bases of the junction left unmatched. The CDR3 runs to 17 residues. Germline CDR1 and CDR2: SGHRS and YFSETQ. CDR3 sequence reads: CASSLGTSGPVGNEQFF. Here the CDR3 DNA reads TGCGCCAGCAGCTTGGGGACTAGCGGTCCTGTTGGGAATGAGCAGTTCTTC.

Points on this clone: Other DNA sequences in this specimen translate into the identical CDR3. J is TRBJ2-1 and V is TRBV4-1; 11 positions match TRBD2. Germline values: CDR1 MGHRA, CDR2 YSYEKL. V lost 3 bases and J lost 4; bases outside the gene matches: 2. CDR3 length equals 15 residues. The CDR3 DNA reads TGCGCCAGCAGCCAGGGACTAGCGGTATACAATGAGCAGTTCTTC. Residues: CASSQGLAVYNEQFF.

On this clone itself: The same CDR3 is also encoded by other DNA sequences in this sample. CDR3 sequence: CASSLSGVNEQFF. CDR3 in DNA: TGTGCCAGCAGTTTATCGGGAGTTAATGAGCAGTTCTTC. The chain is built from TRBV27 and TRBJ2-1; tentative D call: TRBD2 (5 bases). The germline V and J ends were trimmed by 0 bases and 7 bases, with 7 bases remaining between them. Germline-derived CDR1 and CDR2 are MNHEY and SMNVEV (reference sequence). The CDR3 runs 13 residues.

The rearrangement uses TRBV29-1 and TRBJ2-7, with TRBD2 identical over 8 bases. This CDR3 has 13 amino acids. With 4 bases clipped from V and 3 bases from J, the junction kept 5 bases outside the gene matches. CDR1 and CDR2 (germline): SQVTM, ANQGSEA. This CDR3 reads CSVVIAGNYEQYF. CDR3 sequence (DNA): TGCAGCGTTGTAATAGCGGGAAACTACGAGCAGTACTTC.

The rearrangement links TRBV27 to TRBJ2-3; D gene ambiguous. Germline V lookup: CDR1 MNHEY, CDR2 SMNVEV (reference sequence). This CDR3 region has 15 residues. The V end was cut by 8 bases, the J end by 4 bases, with 19 bases between. CDR3 protein: CASQTRRGRADTQYF. Written as DNA, the CDR3 is TGTGCCAGCCAGACGCGGAGAGGACGAGCAGATACGCAGTATTTT.

On this clone: Other DNA sequences from this sample encode an identical CDR3 as well. The chain combines TRBV5-1 with TRBJ2-1; 7 nucleotides line up with TRBD1. This CDR3 is built from 15 residues. The junction had 4 bases not matched to a gene; V was cut back by 0 bases and J by 4 bases. Looked up from germline, CDR1 is SGHRS and CDR2 is YFSETQ. CDR3 sequence reads: CASSLGDRPYNEQFF. The CDR3 nucleotides are TGCGCCAGCAGCTTGGGGGACAGACCATACAATGAGCAGTTCTTC.

The chain links TRBV5-1 to TRBJ2-7; the D gene is possibly TRBD2 (5 bases). The length of the CDR3 is 14 residues. CDR1 and CDR2 from the germline V gene are SGHRS and YFSETQ. V was shortened by 0 bases and J by 1 base, with 8 bases between the two germline ends. This CDR3 is CASSLAGISYEQYF. The CDR3 DNA reads as TGCGCCAGCAGCTTGGCCGGGATTTCCTACGAGCAGTACTTC.

V gene TRBV7-2 combines with J gene TRBJ2-5; 8 bases line up with TRBD2. The germline gives CDR1 SGHTA, CDR2 FQGNSA. Trimming at V came to 1 base and at J to 5 bases, leaving 9 bases not matched to a gene. The CDR3 contains 16 residues. CDR3 amino acids: CASSLVSRGRSETQYF. In DNA, the CDR3 is TGTGCCAGCAGCTTAGTTTCTCGCGGGAGGTCGGAGACCCAGTACTTC.

The chain joins TRBV27 to TRBJ1-4; D remains unclear. This CDR3 contains 15 residues. Germline CDR1 is MNHEY and CDR2 is SMNVEV (reference sequence). Trimming cost V 6 bases and J 5 bases, with 16 bases left between them. The CDR3 reads CASRSVNRDNEKLFF. CDR3 bases: TGTGCCAGCAGGTCGGTTAACAGAGACAATGAAAAACTGTTTTTT.

This chain joins TRBV13 and TRBJ2-3; TRBD2 matches at 13 bases. This CDR3 has 19 amino acids. Germline V CDR1 and CDR2: PRHDT, FYEKMQ (reference sequence). V was clipped by 2 bases and J by 2 bases; unmatched bases: 10. The CDR3 region is CASSLSVQGLAGYTDTQYF. CDR3 in DNA: TGTGCCAGCAGCTTATCGGTCCAGGGACTAGCGGGATACACAGATACGCAGTATTTT.

The chain employs TRBV5-6 and TRBJ1-4; no firm D call. The CDR3 totals 14 residues. V lost 0 bases, J lost 5 bases, and 8 bases lay in between. Germline loops: CDR1 SGHDT, CDR2 YYEEEE. For the CDR3, the DNA is TGTGCCAGCAGCTTGGGACTGGAGAATGAAAAACTGTTTTTT. This codes for CASSLGLENEKLFF.